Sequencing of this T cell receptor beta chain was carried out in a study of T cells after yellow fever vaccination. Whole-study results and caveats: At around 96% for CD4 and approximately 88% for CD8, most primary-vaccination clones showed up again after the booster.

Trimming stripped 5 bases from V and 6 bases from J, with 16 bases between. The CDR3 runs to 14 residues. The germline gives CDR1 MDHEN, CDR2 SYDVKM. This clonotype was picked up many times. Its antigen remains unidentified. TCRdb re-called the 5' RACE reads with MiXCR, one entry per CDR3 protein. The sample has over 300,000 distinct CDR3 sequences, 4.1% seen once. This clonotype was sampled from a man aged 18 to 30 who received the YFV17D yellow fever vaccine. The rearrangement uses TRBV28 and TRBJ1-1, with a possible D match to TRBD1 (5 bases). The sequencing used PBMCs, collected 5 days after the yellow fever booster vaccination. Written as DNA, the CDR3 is TGTGCCAGCAGTCCTCTGGGGACCGGAGCTGAAGCTTTCTTT. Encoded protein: CASSPLGTGAEAFF.